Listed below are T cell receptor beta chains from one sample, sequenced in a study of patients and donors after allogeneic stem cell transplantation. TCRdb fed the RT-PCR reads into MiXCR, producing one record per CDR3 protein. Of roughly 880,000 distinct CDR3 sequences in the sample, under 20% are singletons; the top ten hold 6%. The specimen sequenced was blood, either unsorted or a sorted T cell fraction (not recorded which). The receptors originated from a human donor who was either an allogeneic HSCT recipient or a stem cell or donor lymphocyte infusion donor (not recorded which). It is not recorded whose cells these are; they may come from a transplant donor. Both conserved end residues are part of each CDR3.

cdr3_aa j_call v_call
CAIWDELVHEQYF TRBJ2-7 TRBV10-3
CSARADVRVRSPLHF TRBJ1-6 TRBV20-1
CASSHLGLAVYNEQFF TRBJ2-1 TRBV4-1
CASSFSPRTGSNTEAFF TRBJ1-1 TRBV7-9
CASSSRDRGQETQYF TRBJ2-5 TRBV7-9
CASSVEASLETQYF TRBJ2-5 TRBV9
CASIHRAPYEQYF TRBJ2-7 TRBV28
CASQLGPYEQYF TRBJ2-7 TRBV6-1
CASSSQGKQYF TRBJ2-7 TRBV11-2
CASSLVPVSTDTQYF TRBJ2-3 TRBV7-2
CASSLAPGQGNNEQFF TRBJ2-1 TRBV12-3/TRBV12-4
CASRVWSSWDEQFF TRBJ2-1 TRBV6-1
CASSLGQGDTIYF TRBJ1-3 TRBV12-3/TRBV12-4
CASSPTGTRAYNEQFF TRBJ2-1 TRBV11-1
CSARWQGSTGELFF TRBJ2-2 TRBV20-1
CASSLGQGKRYTEAFF TRBJ1-1 TRBV7-2
CASSIVGLSTEAFF TRBJ1-1 TRBV19
CASSELGTSGGNEQFF TRBJ2-1 TRBV25-1
CSARAVLAGVSYEQYF TRBJ2-7 TRBV20-1
CSAARRGLSYEQYF TRBJ2-7 TRBV20-1
CAWDRGGALQYF TRBJ2-7 TRBV30
CASSLDGGTRDIQYF TRBJ2-4 TRBV11-2
CASTSVGLAVNEQFF TRBJ2-1 TRBV5-1
CAISESRRDREQYF TRBJ2-7 TRBV10-3
CASSPTSGGVGEQFF TRBJ2-1 TRBV7-6
CASSWGQGQETQYF TRBJ2-5 TRBV6-5
CASSVAGHEQYF TRBJ2-7 TRBV9
CASSLGQGGRGYGYTF TRBJ1-2 TRBV12-3/TRBV12-4
CASSEGGTTIYNEQFF TRBJ2-1 TRBV25-1
CSVENGEDGTDTQYF TRBJ2-3 TRBV29-1
CAWNRAESTIYF TRBJ1-3 TRBV30
CSASGPRAYNEQFF TRBJ2-1 TRBV20-1
CASSKTYSGTRGNEQFF TRBJ2-1 TRBV5-1
CASRLLGGTGLNTEAFF TRBJ1-1 TRBV27
CASSSGTGITEQYF TRBJ2-7 TRBV27
CAISSGTGDPEQYF TRBJ2-7 TRBV10-3
CASSVGGAVLGEQYF TRBJ2-7 TRBV9
CASSQVSGEQFF TRBJ2-1 TRBV4-1
CASSHILAKPYNEQFF TRBJ2-1 TRBV16
CASSYNKGATNGYTF TRBJ1-2 TRBV6-2/TRBV6-3
CSVGLFREAYGYTF TRBJ1-2 TRBV29-1
CASGSQGWTGELFF TRBJ2-2 TRBV12-5
CASTTGGAGETQYF TRBJ2-5 TRBV12-3/TRBV12-4
CATSEKPGRHRNEQFF TRBJ2-1 TRBV24-1
CATNKGDSLYQPQHF TRBJ1-5 TRBV6-1
CAWSPTGGAYNEQFF TRBJ2-1 TRBV30
CASSHGGPSNYEQYF TRBJ2-7 TRBV4-2
CASSLDVNYEQYF TRBJ2-7 TRBV5-6
CASGTGTGSGNTIYF TRBJ1-3 TRBV18
CASSLDGRTQNQQYF TRBJ2-7 TRBV7-9